What follows are 15 T cell receptor beta chains derived from one specimen sequenced in a study of cytomegalovirus exposure and HLA in healthy donors. PCR employed 60 Vbeta and 13 Jbeta primers. Measured with immunoSEQ multiplex PCR; TCRdb has only the in-frame clones, and not every one. The table has about 180,000 clones, less than 90% seen once; the top ten hold roughly 1.4%. The sample taken for sequencing was PBMCs. These receptors were taken from a girl aged 5-17 years in good health and CMV-seropositive.

This clone was counted a few times. CDR3 sequence: CALQASGILDTQYF. CDR3 sequence (DNA): TGTGCCTTACAGGCTAGCGGAATATTGGATACGCAGTATTTT. The chain combines TRBV30 with TRBJ2-3, with 7 bases that match TRBD2. The length of the CDR3 is 14 residues. CDR1 GTSNPN and CDR2 SVGIG come from the germline V gene (reference sequence). V lost 7 bases and J lost 6; bases outside the gene matches: 13. The full variable domain, rest sourced from reference TRBV30 and TRBJ2-3, is SQTIHQWPATLVQPVGSPLSLECTVEGTSNPNLYWYRQAAGRGLQLLFYSVGIGQISSEVPQNLSASRPQDRQFILSSKKLLLSDSGFYLCALQASGILDTQYFGPGTRLTVL.

This clone was detected only a few times. The chain is built from TRBV28 and TRBJ1-2; the D is unclear. Germline V CDR1 and CDR2: MDHEN, SYDVKM. The CDR3 length is 15 residues. Trimming pared 4 bases from V and 5 bases from J, leaving 17 bases between. For the CDR3, the DNA is TGTGCCAGCAGTTCAACCGGAGTAGGTGAATATGGCTACACCTTC. Translated, it gives CASSSTGVGEYGYTF.

The CDR3: CASSPDSLYEQYF. CDR3 nucleotides: TGCGCCAGCAGCCCGGACTCCTTATACGAGCAGTACTTC. V gene TRBV4-1 combines with J gene TRBJ2-7; possible D gene TRBD2, 5 bases. The CDR3 is 13 residues long. Germline CDR1 is MGHRA and CDR2 is YSYEKL. Trimming removed 4 bases from V and 4 bases from J, with 11 bases in between.

This rearrangement joins TRBV7-9 to TRBJ2-3, with D possibly TRBD1 on 5 matching bases. V lost 1 base and J lost 0, with 17 bases in between. Germline V gene data show CDR1 as SEHNR and CDR2 as FQNEAQ (reference sequence). CDR3 length equals 18 residues. Here the CDR3 reads CASSLEKRQILSTDTQYF. In nucleotides, the CDR3 is TGTGCCAGCAGCTTAGAGAAAAGACAGATCCTTAGCACAGATACGCAGTATTTT.

This clone occurred a few times. The rearrangement uses TRBV10-1 and TRBJ2-7; tentatively, D is TRBD1 (6 bases). The germline gives CDR1 WNHNN, CDR2 SYGVQD (reference sequence). This CDR3 comprises 13 residues. The V gene lost 4 bases and the J gene lost 2 bases, with 9 bases spanning the gap. The CDR3 loop is CASSAGAAYEQYF. In DNA form, the CDR3 reads TGCGCCAGCAGTGCAGGGGCGGCCTACGAGCAGTACTTC.

The V call is TRBV27, the J call TRBJ2-1; the match to TRBD2 covers 9 bases. CDR3 size: 16 residues. Germline CDR1 MNHEY, CDR2 SMNVEV (reference sequence). V gave up 0 bases and J gave up 2 bases; unmatched junction bases: 2. For the CDR3, the DNA is TGTGCCAGCAGTTTATCGCTAGCGGGGCCCTACAATGAGCAGTTCTTC. Amino acids: CASSLSLAGPYNEQFF.

This clone has just one count. The chain couples TRBV19 to TRBJ2-5, with 7 bases fitting TRBD2. CDR3 length: 13 residues. The junction had 6 bases not matched to a gene; V was cut back by 5 bases and J by 6 bases. CDR1 is LNHDA, CDR2 SQIVND, per germline (reference sequence). CDR3 amino acids: CASSLLSGKTQYF. The CDR3 DNA reads TGTGCCAGTAGTTTACTCAGCGGGAAGACCCAGTACTTC.

J is TRBJ1-2 and V is TRBV19; D not resolved. The V and J ends lost 9 bases and 0 bases respectively, with 17 bases between them. CDR1 and CDR2 from the germline V gene are LNHDA and SQIVND (reference sequence). The length of the CDR3 is 15 residues. Written as DNA, the CDR3 is TGTGCCAGCGGGAAGGCGGACTCTACTAACTATGGCTACACCTTC. This sequence encodes CASGKADSTNYGYTF.

This clone was seen a handful of times. The chain combines TRBV29-1 with TRBJ2-7; D gene uncertain. CDR1 and CDR2 from the germline V gene are SQVTM and ANQGSEA. Trimming took 5 bases from V and 9 from J, leaving 20 bases between them. This CDR3 region has 13 residues. The CDR3 is CSVPSVPPPGQYF. CDR3 sequence (DNA): TGCAGCGTTCCTTCCGTACCTCCCCCGGGGCAGTACTTC.

J is TRBJ2-3 and V is TRBV20-1, with D perhaps TRBD2 (5 bases). The CDR3 runs 11 residues. The V gene lost 5 bases and the J gene lost 6 bases, with 9 bases spanning the gap. Germline V lookup: CDR1 DFQATT, CDR2 SNEGSKA (reference sequence). This CDR3 reads CSAGLGDTQYF. The CDR3 nucleotides are TGCAGTGCTGGACTGGGGGATACGCAGTATTTT.

This clone was detected once. The chain joins TRBV2 to TRBJ2-2, with D possibly TRBD1 on 5 matching bases. Germline values: CDR1 SNHLY, CDR2 FYNNEI. The ends were cut back, 2 bases at V and 4 bases at J, with 8 bases in the middle. The CDR3 is 14 residues long. The CDR3 nucleotides read TGTGCCAGCAGTGAAATGGGGCCCACCGGGGAGCTGTTTTTT. This translates into CASSEMGPTGELFF. The full variable domain, in which reference TRBV2 and TRBJ2-2 provide the parts outside the CDR3, is EPEVTQTPSHQVTQMGQEVILRCVPISNHLYFYWYRQILGQKVEFLVSFYNNEISEKSEIFDDQFSVERPDGSNFTLKIRSTKLEDSAMYFCASSEMGPTGELFFGEGSRLTVL.

This clone was recorded only once. The chain is built from TRBV10-1 and TRBJ2-7; 9 nucleotides align to TRBD1. This CDR3 comprises 14 residues. Germline V gene data show CDR1 as WNHNN and CDR2 as SYGVQD (reference sequence). With 5 bases clipped from V and 2 bases from J, the junction kept 4 bases outside the gene matches. The CDR3 protein is CASSTGGAPYEQYF. The CDR3 bases are TGCGCCAGCAGTACAGGGGGCGCGCCCTACGAGCAGTACTTC.

This clone has only a few counts. This chain links TRBV5-4 with TRBJ1-1, with D unclear. Germline CDR1 SGHNT, CDR2 YYREEE (reference sequence). V lost 6 bases to trimming and J lost 1 base, with 10 bases between them. This CDR3 spans 13 amino acids. The CDR3 loop reads CASMRMGNTEAFF. CDR3 nucleotide sequence: TGTGCCAGCATGCGGATGGGGAACACTGAAGCTTTCTTT. Looking up the rest from reference TRBV5-4 and TRBJ1-1 gives the full variable domain: ETGVTQSPTHLIKTRGQQVTLRCSSQSGHNTVSWYQQALGQGPQFIFQYYREEENGRGNFPPRFSGLQFPNYSSELNVNALELDDSALYLCASMRMGNTEAFFGQGTRLTVV.

This clone has more than one count but fewer than ten. The CDR3 here is CASSLAGGTGELFF. CDR3 nucleotides: TGCGCCAGCAGCTTAGCTGGCGGCACCGGGGAGCTGTTTTTT. The chain is built from TRBV5-1 and TRBJ2-2; D gene ambiguous. Between the trimmed V and J ends, which lost 2 bases and 4 bases, there was a span of 9 bases. The V gene's germline CDR1 is SGHRS and CDR2 YFSETQ. This CDR3 has 14 amino acids.

In this sample, this clone turned up once. The genes are TRBV7-2 and TRBJ1-5, with 10 bases matching TRBD1. Germline CDR1 is SGHTA and CDR2 is FQGNSA. V lost 5 bases and J lost 0; bases outside the gene matches: 10. The CDR3 runs to 18 residues. Here the CDR3 reads CASSLDRGLGYSNQPQHF. The DNA for the CDR3 is TGTGCCAGCAGCCTCGACAGGGGGCTAGGGTATAGCAATCAGCCCCAGCATTTT.